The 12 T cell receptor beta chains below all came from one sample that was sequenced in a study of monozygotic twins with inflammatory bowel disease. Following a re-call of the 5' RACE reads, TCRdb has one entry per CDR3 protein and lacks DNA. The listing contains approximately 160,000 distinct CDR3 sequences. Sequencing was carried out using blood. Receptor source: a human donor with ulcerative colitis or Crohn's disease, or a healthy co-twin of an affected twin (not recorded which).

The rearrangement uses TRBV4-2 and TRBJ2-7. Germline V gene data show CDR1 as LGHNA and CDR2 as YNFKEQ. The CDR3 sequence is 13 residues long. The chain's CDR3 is CASSQDFTSEQYF.

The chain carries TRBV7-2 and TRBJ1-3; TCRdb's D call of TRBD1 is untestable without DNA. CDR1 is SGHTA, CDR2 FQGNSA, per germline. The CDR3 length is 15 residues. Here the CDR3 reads CASSFNRLTGNTIYF.

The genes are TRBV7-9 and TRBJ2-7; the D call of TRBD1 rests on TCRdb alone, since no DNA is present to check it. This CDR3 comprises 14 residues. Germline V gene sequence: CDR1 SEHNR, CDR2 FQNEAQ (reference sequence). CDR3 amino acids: CASSLRAGGDEQYF.

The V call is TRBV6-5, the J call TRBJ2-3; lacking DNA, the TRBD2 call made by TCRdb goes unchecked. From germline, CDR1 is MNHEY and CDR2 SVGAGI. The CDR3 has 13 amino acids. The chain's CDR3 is CASTSGAQDTQYF.

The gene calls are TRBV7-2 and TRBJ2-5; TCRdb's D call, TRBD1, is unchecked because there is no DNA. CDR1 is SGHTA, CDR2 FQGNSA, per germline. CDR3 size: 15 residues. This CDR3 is CASTLGGKVGETQYF.

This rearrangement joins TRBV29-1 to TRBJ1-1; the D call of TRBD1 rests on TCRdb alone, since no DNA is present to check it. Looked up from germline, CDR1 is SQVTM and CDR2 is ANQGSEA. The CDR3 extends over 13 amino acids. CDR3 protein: CSVGQGLNTEAFF.

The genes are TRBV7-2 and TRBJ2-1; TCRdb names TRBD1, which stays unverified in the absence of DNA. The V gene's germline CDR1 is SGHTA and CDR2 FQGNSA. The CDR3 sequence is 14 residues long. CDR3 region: CASSKSAPGREQFF.

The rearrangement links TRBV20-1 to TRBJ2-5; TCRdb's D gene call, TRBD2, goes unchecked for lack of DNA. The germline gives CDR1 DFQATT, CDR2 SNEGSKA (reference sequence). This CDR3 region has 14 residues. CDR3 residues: CSAIRDFPDGTQYF.

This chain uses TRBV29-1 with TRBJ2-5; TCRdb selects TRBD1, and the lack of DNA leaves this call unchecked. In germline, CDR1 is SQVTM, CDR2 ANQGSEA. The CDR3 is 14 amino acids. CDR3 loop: CSVEDRGILETQYF.

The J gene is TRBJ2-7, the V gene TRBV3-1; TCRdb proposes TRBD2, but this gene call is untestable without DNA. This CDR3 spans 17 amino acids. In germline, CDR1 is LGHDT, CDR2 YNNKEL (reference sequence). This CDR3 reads CASSQAWAGLAGHEQYF.

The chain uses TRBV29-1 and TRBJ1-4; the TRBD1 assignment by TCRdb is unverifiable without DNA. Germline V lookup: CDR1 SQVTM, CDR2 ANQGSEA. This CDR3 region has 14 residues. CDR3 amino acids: CSVGSRAGVEKLFF.

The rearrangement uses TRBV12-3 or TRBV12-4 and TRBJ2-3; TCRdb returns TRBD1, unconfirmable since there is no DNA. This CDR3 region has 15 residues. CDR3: CASSLRQPRTDTQYF.